This T cell receptor (beta chain) stems from a study of tumor-infiltrating lymphocytes in primary liver carcinoma. Across the whole study: Surgeons treated the primary liver carcinoma of the patients by surgical resection. Stage T1-T3 N0M0 tumors spanned roughly 4.2 to 10 cm. Every sample contained roughly 3.5 to 7.13 million productive TCRbeta reads, and these numbers were similar from one tissue type to another.

Study-wide points: Tumors reached a significantly greater top-250-clone fraction than blood did (p = 0.039).

V dropped 9 bases and J dropped 4 bases, with 18 bases sitting between them. Germline lookup yields CDR1 MGHRA and CDR2 YSYEKL. The CDR3 totals 15 residues. Priming with a constant-region primer yielded TCR beta cDNA from about 540 ng total RNA. Slightly modified ARM-PCR served as the procedure for the TCR beta libraries. These libraries came from three rounds of nested multiplex PCR. PCR rounds one and two used TRBV1-TRBV30 forward primers with a C-beta reverse primer for 10 cycles each. TCRdb passed the multiplex PCR reads through MiXCR, listing each CDR3 protein once. Among 330,000 or so distinct CDR3 sequences, about 65% were seen once, and the ten largest hold about 6%. As for this clonotype: Antigen: not known. This may be a read error: a much more frequent sequence differs by one nucleotide.

Researchers drew blood RNA from unsorted whole blood and extracted germline DNA as well. The clonotype was recovered from a man between 35 and 55 years old with primary liver carcinoma and hepatitis B virus infection. V is TRBV4-1 and J is TRBJ1-4; D call uncertain. Sequenced: peripheral blood. The CDR3 bases are TGCGCCAGAAGGGATGAGTTAGCAGATAATGAAAAACTGTTTTTT. Translation gives CARRDELADNEKLFF.